Each of the 4 T cell receptor beta chains below was sequenced from the same sample in a study of control samples from healthy donors and cancer patients (dated by TCRdb to 2020 to 2022). Libraries were prepared through the immunoSEQ multiplex PCR assay. TCRdb re-hosts the immuneACCESS table, in-frame sequences only. Its copies lack some clones; in the studies checked, an unresolved V gene accounts for under half of them, and the cause for the rest is not known. The sample table contains roughly 26,000 clones; only one count was recorded for approximately 85% of them. The ten largest clones represent 6.5% to 8% of the sample. Material for sequencing was PBMCs. The receptors derive from an older woman with head and neck cancer.

This clone was detected only a few times. J is TRBJ1-1 and V is TRBV10-2; maybe TRBD1 (6 bases). The CDR3 loop spans 13 amino acids. CDR1 is WSHSY and CDR2 is SAAADI in the germline V gene. V was cut by 4 bases and J by 5 bases, with 11 bases left in between. The CDR3, as DNA: TGCGCCAGCAGTGTACAGGGTGGAACTGAAGCTTTCTTT. As protein: CASSVQGGTEAFF.

J is TRBJ2-7 and V is TRBV7-9, with TRBD1 as a possible D gene (5 bases). This CDR3 comprises 17 residues. The germline V gene encodes CDR1 SEHNR and CDR2 FQNEAQ (reference sequence). V was cut by 0 bases and J by 2 bases, with 17 bases left in between. The DNA of the CDR3 is TGTGCCAGCAGCTTAGCGCCTAGTAAGGGGCTGACCTACGAGCAGTACTTC. Its protein product is CASSLAPSKGLTYEQYF.

The gene calls are TRBV3-1 (or the pseudogene TRBV3-2) and TRBJ2-4, with 8 bases identical to TRBD2. Germline CDR1 LGHDT, CDR2 YNNKEL (reference sequence). The J segment lost 8 bases and the V segment lost 4 bases, leaving 16 bases of the junction unmatched. This CDR3 has 17 residues. The DNA of the CDR3 is TGTGCCAGCAGCCTTCGCGTAGCGGGAAATAACGGGGACATTCAGTACTTC. As protein: CASSLRVAGNNGDIQYF.

This chain joins TRBV4-2 and TRBJ1-2, with D perhaps matching TRBD1 (6 bases). The germline CDR1 and CDR2 sequences are LGHNA and YNFKEQ. V shed 0 bases and J shed 3 bases, with 11 bases lying between them. The CDR3 runs to 15 residues. Here the CDR3 reads CASSQDYEGDYGYTF. CDR3 in DNA: TGTGCCAGCAGCCAAGATTATGAGGGGGACTATGGCTACACCTTC.